Listed below are T cell receptor beta chains from one sample, sequenced in a study of beta chain features in type 1 diabetes. Assay used: immunoSEQ multiplex PCR; TCRdb lists only in-frame clones, some missing. The sample lists about 190,000 clones, 7.8% occurring once. Sequencing was performed on central memory CD4+ T cells from blood. Receptor source: a woman between 40 and 50 years old with type 1 diabetes. CDR3s include the opening cysteine and the closing phenylalanine or tryptophan. D genes are given only for firm matches. Where a row states a size, it is once, few, many or the class of an expanded clone; other rows omit it.

CDR3 DNA,CDR3 protein,clone size,J gene,V gene,D gene
TGTGCCAGCAGCGTAGACATAGTCCCCAGCGATGAGCAGTTCTTC,CASSVDIVPSDEQFF,few,TRBJ2-1,TRBV9,-
TGTGCTAGTGGCTCCGGACAGGGCGGAGAGACCCAGTACTTC,CASGSGQGGETQYF,-,TRBJ2-5,TRBV12-5,TRBD1
TGTGCCAGCAGCCCCGGACAGGACGGTCAGCCCCAGCATTTT,CASSPGQDGQPQHF,-,TRBJ1-5,TRBV7-6,TRBD1
TGTGCCACCAGTTCACAGGGGGGCACTGAAGCTTTCTTT,CATSSQGGTEAFF,-,TRBJ1-1,TRBV15,TRBD1
TGCGCCAGCAGCCAAGGAAGCGGGAGGGCCCACACCGGGGAGCTGTTTTTT,CASSQGSGRAHTGELFF,once,TRBJ2-2,TRBV4-1,TRBD2
TGTGCCAGCAGCAACCCCACAGGGGGCTATACCGGGGAGCTGTTTTTT,CASSNPTGGYTGELFF,-,TRBJ2-2,TRBV7-3,TRBD1
TGTGCCAGCAGTGCCGGACAGGGGCCCCATGGTGAGCAGTTCTTC,CASSAGQGPHGEQFF,-,TRBJ2-1,TRBV6-5,TRBD1
TGCGCCAGCAGTCGTTCGGACAGGGCGGGCTCTGGGGCCAACGTCCTGACTTTC,CASSRSDRAGSGANVLTF,-,TRBJ2-6,TRBV5-1,TRBD1
TGTGCCAGCAGCTCAGGAACAGGGGGGTTTCACGAGCAGTACTTC,CASSSGTGGFHEQYF,few,TRBJ2-7,TRBV7-9,TRBD1
TGTGCCAGCAGCGGGCTAGCGGGAGTTTCAGGGGAGCTGTTTTTT,CASSGLAGVSGELFF,few,TRBJ2-2,TRBV9,TRBD2
TGCGCCAGCAAAATACGGGCGGGCGCTAACACCGGGGAGCTGTTTTTT,CASKIRAGANTGELFF,few,TRBJ2-2,TRBV4-1,-
TGTGCCAGCAGCCGGGGGAGTAGCTCCTACAATGAGCAGTTCTTC,CASSRGSSSYNEQFF,few,TRBJ2-1,TRBV11-1,-
TGCAGCGTTGACGGGCAGGGTCCCGAGCAGTACTTC,CSVDGQGPEQYF,-,TRBJ2-7,TRBV29-1,-
TGTGCCAGCAGCTCCCCACTAGCGGGCCTCTACGAGCAGTACTTC,CASSSPLAGLYEQYF,few,TRBJ2-7,TRBV7-2,TRBD2
TGTGCCAGCAGGGGCGACGAGCAGTACTTC,CASRGDEQYF,-,TRBJ2-7,TRBV28,-
TGTGCCAGCAGCTTAGGACTCGACAGGGACGGCAATCAGCCCCAGCATTTT,CASSLGLDRDGNQPQHF,-,TRBJ1-5,TRBV7-9,TRBD1
TGTGCCAGCAGCCCCGGATGGGCCGACTACGAGCAGTACTTC,CASSPGWADYEQYF,many,TRBJ2-7,TRBV11-2,-
TGTGCCAGCAGCCCCCCGGGACAGGGAAACACTGAAGCTTTCTTT,CASSPPGQGNTEAFF,-,TRBJ1-1,TRBV5-4,TRBD1
TGTGCCAGCAAGAAAGACGGGTTCGGCAATCAGCCCCAGCATTTT,CASKKDGFGNQPQHF,few,TRBJ1-5,TRBV2,-
TGTGCCAGCAGCCGAAACAGGGGCACTGAAGCTTTCTTT,CASSRNRGTEAFF,-,TRBJ1-1,TRBV28,TRBD1
TGTGCCAGCAGCTTGGCAGGGTTTTATGGCTACACCTTC,CASSLAGFYGYTF,-,TRBJ1-2,TRBV5-4,-
TGTGCCAGCAGCCAGGGGAATAACAATGAGCAGTTCTTC,CASSQGNNNEQFF,-,TRBJ2-1,TRBV7-3,-
TGTGCCAGCAGCTTAAACAGGGAAGGCTACACCTTC,CASSLNREGYTF,-,TRBJ1-2,TRBV7-2,-
TGTGCCAGCAGTTTATCCGGGGCAGATACGCAGTATTTT,CASSLSGADTQYF,-,TRBJ2-3,TRBV28,-
TGTGCCAGCAGCGTATATCCAGCGGGGGGGCCCGATGAGCAGTTCTTC,CASSVYPAGGPDEQFF,-,TRBJ2-1,TRBV9,TRBD2
TGCAGCGTTGAAAACATGGGGCTCACTGAAGCTTTCTTT,CSVENMGLTEAFF,few,TRBJ1-1,TRBV29-1,-
TGTGCCAGCAGTGCCCTCTACGAGCAGTACTTC,CASSALYEQYF,few,TRBJ2-7,TRBV2,-
TGTGCCAGCAGCGTAGCCGGGGTGAACACCGGGGAGCTGTTTTTT,CASSVAGVNTGELFF,-,TRBJ2-2,TRBV9,-
TGTGCCAGCAGCCCCCCCATAGCGGGAGGGCCCAATGAGCAGTTCTTC,CASSPPIAGGPNEQFF,-,TRBJ2-1,TRBV11-2,TRBD2
TGTGCCAGCAGTTACGGCGGACAGCTAAACACTGAAGCTTTCTTT,CASSYGGQLNTEAFF,few,TRBJ1-1,TRBV11-3,-
TGTGCCAGCAGCCCGGGACTGGGGTTGTATGGCTACACCTTC,CASSPGLGLYGYTF,many,TRBJ1-2,TRBV9,-
TGTGCCAGCAGCCAAGACCCAGGGAGCGGGAGGTGGCACGAGCAGTACTTC,CASSQDPGSGRWHEQYF,many,TRBJ2-7,TRBV14,TRBD2
TGTGCCAGCAAGATACTAGCGGGGCCCGGTTACGAGCAGTACTTC,CASKILAGPGYEQYF,few,TRBJ2-7,TRBV2,TRBD2
TGCGCCAGCAGCTTGGGGACTAGCGAATATACAGATACGCAGTATTTT,CASSLGTSEYTDTQYF,-,TRBJ2-3,TRBV5-1,TRBD2
TGTGCCAGCAGCCCCATCGGACAGGGAAACATTCAGTACTTC,CASSPIGQGNIQYF,few,TRBJ2-4,TRBV27,TRBD1
TGTGCCAGCCAGGTCAGCTCCTACGAGCAGTACTTC,CASQVSSYEQYF,few,TRBJ2-7,TRBV2,-
TGTGCCAGCAGCTTAGGTTTTAGCGGGAAAGAGACCCAGTACTTC,CASSLGFSGKETQYF,-,TRBJ2-5,TRBV7-3,TRBD2
TGTGCCACCCAGCCCGGACAGGTCCAAGAGACCCAGTACTTC,CATQPGQVQETQYF,few,TRBJ2-5,TRBV6-6,TRBD1
TGTGCCAGCAGCTTGGGCGGACAGCTAAGGGGCAATCAGCCCCAGCATTTT,CASSLGGQLRGNQPQHF,-,TRBJ1-5,TRBV5-6,-
TGTGCCTGGAGTGTTCGGGGCACTGAAGCTTTCTTT,CAWSVRGTEAFF,-,TRBJ1-1,TRBV30,-
TGTGCCAGCAGCCTGGGACAGGGGATAGAGACCCAGTACTTC,CASSLGQGIETQYF,few,TRBJ2-5,TRBV11-3,TRBD1
TGTGCCAGCAGCCAACGGGGCACAGATACGCAGTATTTT,CASSQRGTDTQYF,-,TRBJ2-3,TRBV7-9,-
TGTGCCAGCACCCTAACTACAGGGAACACTGAAGCTTTCTTT,CASTLTTGNTEAFF,few,TRBJ1-1,TRBV6-6,-
TGTGCCAGCAGCCCCCGGGACTTCGGGGAGCAGTACTTC,CASSPRDFGEQYF,-,TRBJ2-7,TRBV2,-
TGCGCCAGCAGCTTGCCGGCAGGGGTCTACAATGAGCAGTTCTTC,CASSLPAGVYNEQFF,-,TRBJ2-1,TRBV5-1,-
TGCGCCAGCATGTCTGGGCGAGGCTACACCTTC,CASMSGRGYTF,few,TRBJ1-2,TRBV4-1,-
TGTGCCTGGGTCTCTACGGGGGGGAGAGGCTACACCTTC,CAWVSTGGRGYTF,few,TRBJ1-2,TRBV30,-
TGTGCCAGCAGTTCCGGGTCCTCCGGCCCCCTCCACTTT,CASSSGSSGPLHF,few,TRBJ1-6,TRBV28,-
TGTGCCAGCAGCCCTCTACGGGGGCAAGAGACCCAGTACTTC,CASSPLRGQETQYF,-,TRBJ2-5,TRBV7-2,-
TGCGCCAGCAGCCCCGGGCCCGGGGGAAAACTGTTTTTT,CASSPGPGGKLFF,-,TRBJ1-4,TRBV4-3,-
TGTGCCAGCAGTAGACAGCTTAATGAGCAGTTCTTC,CASSRQLNEQFF,few,TRBJ2-1,TRBV2,-
TGTGCCAGCAGCCTAAACAGCTACGAGCAGTACTTC,CASSLNSYEQYF,few,TRBJ2-7,TRBV7-8,-
TGTGCCAGCAGGAAAACTAGCGGGGGGTTTTCCTACGAGCAGTACTTC,CASRKTSGGFSYEQYF,-,TRBJ2-7,TRBV6-6,TRBD2
TGTGCCAGCAGCCCTGGACAGGGAAAGGAGACCCAGTACTTC,CASSPGQGKETQYF,-,TRBJ2-5,TRBV11-3,TRBD1